Each of the 18 T cell receptor beta chains below was sequenced from the same sample in a study of metastatic and nonmetastatic thyroid tumors. Before thyroid surgery, none of the patients had received any treatment. TCRdb re-analyzed the PCR reads using MiXCR. The data hold about 92,000 clones, with 15% observed a single time. What was sequenced was blood. Receptors were obtained from a female donor with papillary thyroid cancer or a benign thyroid nodule (not recorded which). Some clones in this sample may be carry-over from other donors' samples.

For this clone: In the same sample, other DNA sequences code for this CDR3. The rearrangement uses TRBV9 and TRBJ2-3; 9 positions match TRBD2. Germline V gene data show CDR1 as SGDLS and CDR2 as YYNGEE. The CDR3 spans 18 residues. The J segment lost 2 bases and the V segment lost 0 bases, leaving 10 bases of the junction unmatched. In DNA form, the CDR3 reads TGTGCCAGCAGCGTAGGGGGGGGCCTAGCGGGGCCCACAGATACGCAGTATTTT. As protein: CASSVGGGLAGPTDTQYF.

V is TRBV5-4 and J is TRBJ2-3; D is possibly TRBD2 (6 bases). V was trimmed by 4 bases and J by 1 base, leaving 13 bases between them. Germline CDR1 SGHNT, CDR2 YYREEE (reference sequence). The CDR3 has 15 amino acids. The DNA for the CDR3 is TGTGCCAGCAGCACTACCGAGCGGGGCACAGATACGCAGTATTTT. Residues: CASSTTERGTDTQYF.

This clone was seen many times. The gene calls are TRBV6-1 and TRBJ2-5; the match to TRBD1 covers 9 bases. Germline V lookup: CDR1 MNHNS, CDR2 SASEGT. The CDR3 length is 14 residues. V lost 5 bases to trimming and J lost 5 bases; unmatched junction nucleotides: 6. In DNA, the CDR3 is TGTGCCAGCAGTTCACAGGGGGCGCGTGAGACCCAGTACTTC. It yields the protein CASSSQGARETQYF.

As concerns this clone: A much larger clonotype is one base distant, so this may be a read error. The V call is TRBV4-2, the J call TRBJ1-6; D ambiguous. The CDR3 has 14 residues. Germline values: CDR1 LGHNA, CDR2 YNFKEQ. Here the CDR3 DNA reads TGTGCCAGCAGCCAAGATAGCTATAATTCACCCCTCAACTTT. This codes for CASSQDSYNSPLNF.

There are many counts of this clone. The rearrangement joins TRBV4-2 to TRBJ1-5, with D unresolved. The germline CDR1 and CDR2 sequences are LGHNA and YNFKEQ. The V end lost 0 bases, the J end lost 4 bases, and 10 bases lay between the germline ends. The CDR3 is 15 amino acids. The CDR3 DNA reads as TGTGCCAGCAGCCAAGACCTCCGGGGAAATCAGCCCCAGCATTTT. Its protein product is CASSQDLRGNQPQHF.

The sample holds many counts of this clone. This chain uses TRBV5-4 with TRBJ2-7, with D possibly being TRBD1 (5 bases). Germline V gene sequence: CDR1 SGHNT, CDR2 YYREEE (reference sequence). Trimming took off 2 bases at V and 0 bases at J, with 18 bases between the two ends. The CDR3 runs 17 residues. CDR3 DNA sequence: TGTGCCAGCAGCTTCGGACAAACCCACCTTAGCTCCTACGAGCAGTACTTC. Translated: CASSFGQTHLSSYEQYF.

This clone was seen at least ten times. The V and J genes are TRBV3-1 and TRBJ1-3; 7 bases match TRBD1. This CDR3 comprises 16 residues. Germline-derived CDR1 and CDR2 are LGHDT and YNNKEL (reference sequence). V was clipped by 0 bases and J by 5 bases; unmatched bases: 7. The CDR3 is CASSQEVDRERNTIYF. Here the CDR3 DNA reads TGTGCCAGCAGCCAAGAGGTCGACAGGGAAAGAAACACCATATATTTT.

This clone was recorded at least ten times. The same CDR3 is also encoded by other DNA sequences in this sample. For the CDR3, the DNA is TGTGCCAGTGGGGGGGTTTTAGGGGATCAGCCCCAGCATTTT. Its translation is CASGGVLGDQPQHF. The rearrangement uses TRBV19 and TRBJ1-5; TRBD1 is a possible D gene (5 bases). Between the trimmed V and J ends, which lost 8 bases and 5 bases, there was a span of 16 bases. The germline gives CDR1 LNHDA, CDR2 SQIVND (reference sequence). The CDR3 totals 14 residues.

This clone was detected many times. The chain combines TRBV3-1 with TRBJ1-2; possibly TRBD1 for D (6 bases). CDR1 and CDR2 (germline): LGHDT, YNNKEL (reference sequence). Trimming pared 4 bases from V and 1 base from J, leaving 25 bases between. CDR3 length equals 19 residues. DNA of the CDR3: TGTGCCAGCAGCCTCAACCCAGACAGGCTCCGTTCCTTTAACTATGGCTACACCTTC. Protein sequence: CASSLNPDRLRSFNYGYTF.

This clone showed up just a few times. One base away lies a much larger clone, so this may be a sequencing read error. The CDR3 reads CASGREGVEAFF. Here the CDR3 DNA reads TGTGCCAGCGGGCGGGAGGGTGTTGAAGCTTTCTTT. The V call is TRBV2, the J call TRBJ1-1; D remains unclear. CDR3 length: 12 residues. V lost 8 bases and J 7 bases, leaving 14 bases between the germline ends. Germline V gene data show CDR1 as SNHLY and CDR2 as FYNNEI.

Worth noting for this clone: Possible read error: a much larger clone is one base away. This chain uses TRBV15 with TRBJ1-3; D is undetermined. The CDR3 extends over 17 amino acids. V was clipped by 3 bases and J by 0 bases, with 15 bases between them. Per germline, CDR1 LNHNV and CDR2 YYDKDF (reference sequence). CDR3 loop: CATSSASGGVSGNTIYF. The CDR3 nucleotides read TGTGCCACCAGCAGTGCCTCGGGCGGCGTCTCTGGAAACACCATATATTTT.

The chain employs TRBV12-3 or TRBV12-4 and TRBJ2-7; unclear D gene. The CDR3 is made up of 13 amino acids. Trimming took off 3 bases at V and 4 bases at J, with 10 bases between the two ends. The CDR3 sequence is CASSLWGGYEQYF. The CDR3 DNA is TGTGCCAGCAGTTTGTGGGGTGGGTACGAGCAGTACTTC.

Remarks on this clone: This sequence may be a read error, since a much larger clone differs from it by one base. In the same sample, other DNA sequences code for this CDR3. This chain connects TRBV5-1 to TRBJ2-2; D may be TRBD1 (6 bases). This CDR3 has 15 residues. Trimming pared 4 bases from V and 8 bases from J, leaving 18 bases between. Germline V gene data show CDR1 as SGHRS and CDR2 as YFSETQ. The CDR3 loop is CASSEPRDRFGELFF. CDR3 DNA sequence: TGCGCCAGCAGCGAGCCCCGTGACAGGTTTGGGGAGCTGTTTTTT.

As concerns this clone: One base away lies a much larger clone, so this may be a sequencing read error. V and J are TRBV9 and TRBJ2-5, with D hard to call. Germline-derived CDR1 and CDR2 are SGDLS and YYNGEE. This CDR3 is 13 amino acids long. V shed 3 bases and J shed 8 bases, with 14 bases lying between them. CDR3 DNA: TGTGCCAGCAGCGCTGACCTTGGAGATACCCAGTACTTC. Its protein is CASSADLGDTQYF.

In the case of this clone: Sequence at one end of the junction differs from germline and may be a read error. The CDR3 sequence is CASILDPLGGASEKLFF. CDR3 sequence (DNA): TGTGCCAGCATCTTAGACCCCCTGGGGGGCGCGAGTGAAAAACTGTTTTTT. The V and J genes are TRBV7-2 and TRBJ1-4; a possible D gene is TRBD1 (6 bases). In germline, CDR1 is SGHTA, CDR2 FQGNSA. The CDR3 runs to 17 residues.

In this sample, this clone turned up many times. The chain couples TRBV5-6 to TRBJ2-7; TRBD1 is a possible D gene (6 bases). The CDR3 runs 17 residues. V was pared by 3 bases and J by 0 bases, with 19 bases between. Per the germline V gene, CDR1 is SGHDT and CDR2 is YYEEEE. This CDR3 reads CASSSTPDRRSSYEQYF. The CDR3 DNA reads as TGTGCCAGCAGCTCAACACCAGACAGGAGAAGCTCCTACGAGCAGTACTTC.

CDR3 sequence reads: CASRRQGQAYEQYF. In DNA form, the CDR3 reads TGCGCCAGCAGAAGACAGGGTCAGGCCTACGAGCAGTACTTC. The V and J genes are TRBV10-2 and TRBJ2-7; 7 nucleotides match TRBD1. Trimming took 6 bases from V and 2 from J; bases not matched to a gene: 7. From germline, CDR1 is WSHSY and CDR2 SAAADI. The CDR3 contains 14 residues.

As regards this clone: This could be a read error, since a much larger clone is one nucleotide away. V is TRBV20-1 and J is TRBJ2-1; D is possibly TRBD1 (6 bases). This CDR3 is built from 14 residues. V was trimmed by 6 bases and J by 0 bases, leaving 12 bases between them. Germline values: CDR1 DFQATT, CDR2 SNEGSKA (reference sequence). The CDR3 nucleotides read TGCAGTGCGACCGGACAGAACTCCTACAATGAGCAGTTCTTC. Its protein is CSATGQNSYNEQFF.